The 15 T cell receptor beta chains given below trace back to one sample, sequenced in a study of blood T cells in healthy people across ages. Combining a sample-barcoded 5' primer with a J-beta primer mix, a second PCR ran for about 7 to 11 cycles. TCRdb redid the calling of the 5' RACE reads with MiXCR, one entry per CDR3 protein. The sample lists 1.5 million to 2 million distinct CDR3 sequences, roughly 27% occurring once. Input material: blood. These receptors came from a woman under 40 in good health.

This clonotype was seen only a few times. This chain links TRBV6-5 with TRBJ2-5; 8 nucleotides match TRBD1. Germline values: CDR1 MNHEY, CDR2 SVGAGI. With V trimmed by 2 bases and J by 3 bases, 5 bases remained unmatched. The CDR3 runs to 15 residues. The CDR3 nucleotides read TGTGCCAGCAGTTACGGGCCGGGACAGGAAGAGACCCAGTACTTC. Amino acids: CASSYGPGQEETQYF.

This clonotype was seen more than once but under ten times. This chain connects TRBV4-1 to TRBJ1-1; perhaps TRBD1 as D (5 bases). V was clipped by 3 bases and J by 3 bases, with 14 bases between them. In germline, CDR1 is MGHRA, CDR2 YSYEKL. This CDR3 contains 15 residues. The CDR3 loop reads CASSHPGGEDTEAFF. As DNA, the CDR3 is TGCGCCAGCAGCCACCCTGGGGGAGAGGACACTGAAGCTTTCTTT.

The chain joins TRBV7-2 to TRBJ2-1; a weak D match, TRBD2 (6 bases). Trimming removed 5 bases at V and 15 bases at J, with 17 bases between. Germline assignment: CDR1 SGHTA and CDR2 FQGNSA. The length of the CDR3 is 12 residues. CDR3 coding DNA: TGTGCCAGCAGCAGTTCCGGGACTGCCCGGTTCTTC. Amino acid sequence: CASSSSGTARFF.

This clonotype came up a few times. The chain carries TRBV5-1 and TRBJ1-5; 7 bases agree with TRBD1. V shed 2 bases, J shed 7 bases, and the junction held 6 bases outside the gene matches. In germline, CDR1 is SGHRS, CDR2 YFSETQ. The CDR3 is made up of 14 amino acids. CDR3: CASSLTGEDQPQHF. For the CDR3, the DNA is TGCGCCAGCAGCTTAACAGGGGAGGACCAGCCCCAGCATTTT.

This chain joins TRBV12-3 or TRBV12-4 and TRBJ2-7, with D maybe TRBD2 (5 bases). The CDR3 consists of 14 residues. V was pared by 3 bases and J by 4 bases, with 13 bases between. CDR3 sequence (DNA): TGTGCCAGCAGTTTTAGGACTTTCCCTTACGAGCAGTACTTC. It yields the protein CASSFRTFPYEQYF.

The chain employs TRBV12-5 and TRBJ1-1; tentatively, D is TRBD1 (5 bases). Trimming left V 5 bases short and J 5 bases short, with 18 bases between. The CDR3 is 15 amino acids. From germline, CDR1 is LGHNT and CDR2 FRNRAP. CDR3 loop: CASGPPTEFGTEAFF. In DNA form, the CDR3 reads TGTGCTAGTGGTCCTCCGACAGAGTTCGGGACTGAAGCTTTCTTT.

This clonotype was found once. An end of the junction differs from the germline gene, which may be a read error. This chain uses TRBV12-3 or TRBV12-4 with TRBJ2-3; D is ambiguous. The CDR3 loop spans 14 amino acids. In nucleotides, the CDR3 is TGTGCCAGCAGTTTATGGGGTGGATCAGATGCGCAGTATTTT. It is translated as CASSLWGGSDAQYF.

CDR3 sequence: CSARGPGIGNTGELFF. CDR3 in DNA: TGCAGTGCTAGGGGCCCGGGAATCGGGAACACCGGGGAGCTGTTTTTT. The chain has TRBV20-1 and TRBJ2-2, with D maybe TRBD2 (5 bases). CDR3 length: 16 residues. CDR1 and CDR2 (germline): DFQATT, SNEGSKA (reference sequence). The germline V and J ends were trimmed by 3 bases and 1 base, with 15 bases remaining between them.

There are many counts of this clonotype. V usage is TRBV20-1 and J usage is TRBJ2-4; D remains ambiguous. The J call may be wrong; the DNA end is better matched by TRBJ2-7. The CDR3 spans 11 residues. Germline loops: CDR1 DFQATT, CDR2 SNEGSKA (reference sequence). The DNA for the CDR3 is TGCAGTGCTAGAGTTTGGGGCGAGCAGTACTTC. It codes for CSARVWGEQYF.

This clonotype has ten or more counts. The V call is TRBV12-3 or TRBV12-4, the J call TRBJ1-6; D remains unclear. The germline V and J ends were trimmed by 5 bases and 6 bases, with 14 bases remaining between them. This CDR3 region has 15 residues. The CDR3 bases are TGTGCCAGCAGTCCAGGCGGTATTGTTAATTCACCCCTCCACTTT. This translates into CASSPGGIVNSPLHF.

J is TRBJ2-3 and V is TRBV5-1; either TRBD1 or TRBD2 may fit D (6 bases each). Between the trimmed V and J ends, which lost 0 bases and 13 bases, there was a span of 15 bases. Germline values: CDR1 SGHRS, CDR2 YFSETQ. The CDR3 consists of 13 residues. The CDR3 protein is CASSLALGGQEYF. DNA of the CDR3: TGCGCCAGCAGCTTGGCCCTGGGGGGCCAGGAGTATTTT.

The rearrangement uses TRBV30 and TRBJ2-7; TRBD2 matches at 7 bases. Trimming removed 3 bases from V and 6 bases from J; junction bases left unmatched: 11. The CDR3 is 14 residues long. Germline V gives CDR1 GTSNPN, CDR2 SVGIG (reference sequence). CDR3 in amino acids: CAWSRTRKVSEQYF. CDR3 DNA: TGTGCCTGGAGCCGGACTAGGAAGGTTTCCGAGCAGTACTTC.

The chain links TRBV18 to TRBJ1-1; 8 bases align to TRBD1. This CDR3 comprises 18 residues. V was clipped by 4 bases and J by 1 base; unmatched bases: 14. The germline CDR1 and CDR2 sequences are KGHSH and LQKENI. The CDR3 sequence: CASSQTGGPQQRNTEAFF. CDR3 DNA sequence: TGTGCCAGCTCACAAACAGGGGGGCCACAACAGCGGAACACTGAAGCTTTCTTT. Filled out from reference TRBV18 and TRBJ1-1, the complete variable domain reads NAGVMQNPRHLVRRRGQEARLRCSPMKGHSHVYWYRQLPEEGLKFMVYLQKENIIDESGMPKERFSAEFPKEGPSILRIQQVVRGDSAAYFCASSQTGGPQQRNTEAFFGQGTRLTVV.

This clonotype was picked up a small number of times. This sequence joins TRBV4-1 and TRBJ2-3; D remains ambiguous. Germline values: CDR1 MGHRA, CDR2 YSYEKL. V shed 4 bases and J shed 6 bases, with 17 bases lying between them. The CDR3 is 15 amino acids. CDR3 amino acids: CASSPRRSATDTQYF. As DNA, the CDR3 is TGCGCCAGCAGCCCCCGGCGCTCAGCGACGGATACGCAGTATTTT.

This chain links TRBV20-1 with TRBJ1-2; TRBD1 matches 8 bases. Per germline, CDR1 DFQATT and CDR2 SNEGSKA (reference sequence). The CDR3 covers 14 residues. V was pared by 6 bases and J by 5 bases, with 11 bases of the junction left unmatched. The CDR3 DNA is TGCAGTGCACCCTGGACAGGGCGCCCTTATGGCTACACCTTC. This codes for CSAPWTGRPYGYTF.